Listed below are T cell receptor beta chains from one sample, sequenced in a study of radiotherapy plus CTLA-4 blockade in lung cancer. Libraries were prepared by immunoSEQ multiplex PCR; TCRdb keeps only in-frame clonotypes and omits some of them. Seen here are tens of thousands of clones, 75% to 85% observed once, and the top ten hold approximately 15%. Material: peripheral blood, obtained from a patient treated with radiotherapy plus ipilimumab. The source of these receptors is a human donor with non-small cell lung cancer that progressed on radiotherapy plus ipilimumab. Both conserved end residues are part of each CDR3. D genes are given only for firm matches. Only some rows state a clone size, as once, few, many or a class for expanded clones.

>TRBJ1-2|TRBV13|.|TRBD1
CASSLTRTGAGYGYTF
TGTGCCAGCAGCTTAACCCGGACAGGGGCAGGCTATGGCTACACCTTC
>TRBJ2-7|TRBV6-1|.|TRBD1
CASSATGTGGLEQYF
TGTGCCAGCAGCGCGACCGGGACAGGGGGCCTCGAGCAGTACTTC
>TRBJ2-7|TRBV19|.|.
CASRPTGAFYEQYF
TGTGCCAGTAGGCCCACGGGAGCCTTCTACGAGCAGTACTTC
>TRBJ1-1|TRBV7-3|.|TRBD1
CASSSKGGAGTEAFF
TGTGCCAGCAGCTCGAAAGGGGGCGCAGGCACTGAAGCTTTCTTT
>TRBJ1-5|TRBV19|few|TRBD1
CATGGTGNQPQHF
TGTGCCACTGGCGGGACAGGGAATCAGCCCCAGCATTTT
>TRBJ2-3|TRBV7-7|.|TRBD1
CASSQGSVADTQYF
TGTGCTAGCTCACAGGGGAGTGTAGCAGATACGCAGTATTTT
>TRBJ1-2|TRBV9|few|TRBD1
CASSSGTGRSNYGYTF
TGTGCCAGCAGCTCCGGGACAGGAAGGTCCAACTATGGCTACACCTTC
>TRBJ2-7|TRBV6-1|.|TRBD1
CASRDSAYEQYF
TGTGCCAGTAGGGACAGCGCCTACGAGCAGTACTTC
>TRBJ2-5|TRBV2|.|.
CASSEGGGETQYF
TGTGCCAGCAGTGAAGGTGGTGGGGAGACCCAGTACTTC
>TRBJ1-4|TRBV7-9|.|TRBD1
CASSWDRGNEKLFF
TGTGCCAGCAGCTGGGACAGGGGGAATGAAAAACTGTTTTTT
>TRBJ2-2|TRBV11-2|.|TRBD1
CASSLLDRVTGELFF
TGTGCCAGCAGCTTACTGGACAGGGTAACCGGGGAGCTGTTTTTT
>TRBJ2-2|TRBV9|.|.
CASSVRGSSGTGELFF
TGTGCCAGCAGCGTACGGGGAAGTAGTGGCACCGGGGAGCTGTTTTTT
>TRBJ1-4|TRBV7-9|.|.
CASSSPGGSREKLFF
TGTGCCAGCAGCTCACCTGGCGGTTCGCGTGAAAAACTGTTTTTT
>TRBJ1-3|TRBV18|few|TRBD1
CASSQRQGGKNSGNTIYF
TGTGCCAGCTCACAGAGACAGGGTGGGAAGAACTCTGGAAACACCATATATTTT
>TRBJ2-1|TRBV28|.|TRBD1
CASRDKGTGVGGSYNEQFF
TGTGCCAGCAGGGACAAGGGGACAGGGGTAGGAGGCTCCTACAATGAGCAGTTCTTC
>TRBJ1-2|TRBV19|few|.
CASSRSSGAEYGYTF
TGTGCCAGTAGCCGTTCCTCCGGGGCGGAGTATGGCTACACCTTC
>TRBJ2-3|TRBV9|.|.
CASSVEGRDWDTQYF
TGTGCCAGCAGCGTAGAGGGCCGTGACTGGGATACGCAGTATTTT
>TRBJ1-2|TRBV5-4|.|TRBD1
CASSDGTDFGGTF
TGTGCCAGCAGCGACGGGACAGACTTTGGAGGCACCTTC
>TRBJ1-3|TRBV7-2|.|.
CASSLGPLSSGNTIYF
TGTGCCAGCAGCTTAGGGCCGCTGAGCTCTGGAAACACCATATATTTT
>TRBJ2-1|TRBV14|.|.
CASSPVGLAFTFYNEQFF
TGTGCCAGCAGCCCCGTCGGCCTAGCGTTCACCTTCTACAATGAGCAGTTCTTC
>TRBJ1-4|TRBV28|.|TRBD1
CASSPEGGAGGGKLFF
TGTGCCAGCAGCCCTGAAGGGGGCGCTGGGGGTGGAAAACTGTTTTTT
>TRBJ2-7|TRBV2|.|.
CASSLSMGSPYEQYF
TGTGCCAGCAGTTTATCGATGGGCAGTCCCTACGAGCAGTACTTC
>TRBJ2-7|TRBV5-6|.|.
CASSLIDAYEQYF
TGTGCCAGCAGCCTCATTGATGCCTACGAGCAGTACTTC
>TRBJ2-1|TRBV11-2|.|.
CASSLEWRGYNEQFF
TGCGCCAGCAGCTTAGAGTGGCGAGGGTACAATGAGCAGTTCTTC
>TRBJ2-1|TRBV19|.|.
CASRWGSETLAHNEQFF
TGTGCCAGTAGGTGGGGATCCGAAACATTAGCCCACAATGAGCAGTTCTTC
>TRBJ1-2|TRBV6-6|.|TRBD1
CATGTGGLYGYTF
TGTGCCACCGGGACAGGGGGCCTCTATGGCTACACCTTC
>TRBJ1-5|TRBV27|.|.
CASSSIGGGGNQPQRF
TGTGCCAGCAGCTCCATCGGGGGGGGAGGCAATCAGCCCCAGCGTTTT
>TRBJ2-2|TRBV28|.|.
CASSLFADTGELFF
TGTGCCAGCAGTTTATTTGCGGATACCGGGGAGCTGTTTTTT
>TRBJ1-2|TRBV2|.|.
CASSLQGVYGYTF
TGTGCCAGCAGTTTACAGGGCGTCTATGGCTACACCTTC
>TRBJ1-4|TRBV9|.|.
CASSAEGAGNEKLFF
TGTGCCAGCAGCGCGGAAGGGGCGGGCAATGAAAAACTGTTTTTT
>TRBJ1-5|TRBV5-6|.|.
CASSSVRWNQPQHF
TGTGCCAGCAGCTCGGTACGGTGGAATCAGCCCCAGCATTTT
>TRBJ2-5|TRBV28|.|TRBD2
CASSPPRLAGEETQYF
TGTGCCAGCAGCCCCCCCCGACTAGCGGGGGAAGAGACCCAGTACTTC
>TRBJ2-7|TRBV21-1|.|.
CASSKLWGREWRYEQYF
TGTGCCAGCAGCAAATTGTGGGGCAGGGAGTGGCGCTACGAGCAGTACTTC
>TRBJ2-7|TRBV14|.|.
CASSPRPLGAGKSPYEQYF
TGTGCCAGCAGCCCCAGACCACTCGGGGCAGGGAAGAGTCCCTACGAGCAGTACTTC
>TRBJ2-3|TRBV12-5|.|.
CASGLFRSDTQYF
TGTGCTAGTGGTTTGTTCCGATCGGATACGCAGTATTTT
>TRBJ1-1|TRBV4-3|.|.
CASSQGRGTEAFF
TGCGCCAGCAGCCAAGGCAGGGGCACTGAAGCTTTCTTT
>TRBJ1-2|TRBV28|medium-sized|.
CASSLGINYGYTF
TGTGCCAGCAGTCTGGGGATTAACTATGGCTACACCTTC
>TRBJ1-1|TRBV5-1|.|.
CASSLGGRPGEAFF
TGCGCCAGCAGCTTGGGGGGCCGACCTGGGGAAGCTTTCTTT
>TRBJ2-1|TRBV19|.|.
CASSGLSSYNEQFF
TGTGCCAGTAGCGGACTCTCCTCCTACAATGAGCAGTTCTTC
>TRBJ1-4|TRBV25-1|few|.
CASSEDNEKLFF
TGTGCCAGCAGTGAAGATAATGAAAAACTGTTTTTT
>TRBJ1-1|TRBV5-1|.|TRBD1
CASSLGVVGQGAGRDTEAFF
TGCGCCAGCAGCTTAGGCGTGGTGGGACAGGGAGCCGGCCGGGACACTGAAGCTTTCTTT
>TRBJ2-5|TRBV28|.|.
CASSFPGGRETQYF
TGTGCCAGCAGTTTCCCCGGGGGGCGGGAGACCCAGTACTTC
>TRBJ1-5|TRBV28|.|.
CASSPNSRTYSNQPQHF
TGTGCCAGCAGTCCGAACTCACGTACTTATAGCAATCAGCCCCAGCATTTT
>TRBJ2-1|TRBV11-2|.|.
CASSLASEYNEQFF
TGTGCCAGCAGCTTGGCGTCTGAGTACAATGAGCAGTTCTTC
>TRBJ2-7|TRBV5-4|.|.
CASSLLPSYEQYF
TGTGCCAGCAGCTTACTTCCCTCCTACGAGCAGTACTTC
>TRBJ2-1|TRBV28|.|.
CAVDTEPANEQFF
TGTGCAGTAGACACGGAGCCCGCAAATGAGCAGTTCTTC
>TRBJ1-2|TRBV28|few|.
CASSLGAPGGYTF
TGTGCCAGCAGTTTGGGAGCACCTGGGGGCTACACCTTC